This paragraph covers one T cell receptor beta chain sequence. This entry comes from a study of blood T cell repertoires in COVID-19. As for the study in general: Donors in the United States, Italy and Spain gave samples during acute or convalescent COVID-19.

The protocol was immunoSEQ multiplex PCR, while the TCRdb copy is restricted to in-frame clones and leaves out a portion. Counted here are about 140,000 clones, around 87% occurring once; the ten biggest clones make up approximately 5.4%. CDR3 size: 14 residues. Germline V gene sequence: CDR1 KGHSH, CDR2 LQKENI. The junction had 5 bases not matched to a gene; V was cut back by 8 bases and J by 6 bases. The chain combines TRBV18 with TRBJ2-1; 12 bases are a match to TRBD1. Sequencing was done on a sample of peripheral blood. The receptor's source is a human donor in a cohort sampled during active COVID-19. The CDR3 loop is CASAPGQGANEQFF. The CDR3 DNA sequence: TGTGCCAGCGCTCCGGGACAGGGGGCCAATGAGCAGTTCTTC.